This TCR beta chain emerged from a study of B cell selection in AIRE deficiency. The CDR3 has 14 residues. Germline V gene data show CDR1 as MNHNS and CDR2 as SASEGT. J was trimmed by 7 bases and V by 8 bases; bases with no gene match: 13. The regulatory T cell sort gate was CD4+CD25hiCD127low/negative. Libraries were prepared by immunoSEQ multiplex PCR; TCRdb keeps only in-frame clonotypes and omits some of them. The data hold 20,000 or so clones, with 80% to 95% observed a single time. This rearrangement joins TRBV6-1 to TRBJ2-7, with 8 nucleotides matching TRBD2. The source is a human donor in good health. Input material: CD4+CD25+ Tregs sorted from PBMCs. The CDR3, as DNA: TGTGCCAGCGGGAGGATCGGGACTAGGCAAGAGCAGTACTTC. Residues: CASGRIGTRQEQYF.